This T cell receptor beta chain was identified during a study of memory CD4+ T cells and cytomegalovirus serostatus. Single viable CD3+CD4+CD8-CD45RO+ cells were sorted as the memory CD4+ T cells. Assay: immunoSEQ multiplex PCR; the TCRdb copy retains only in-frame clones and omits some. The sample records about 96,000 clones, about 80% being singletons. Germline CDR1 is SGHKS and CDR2 is YYEKEE (reference sequence). Trimming stripped 4 bases from V and 0 bases from J, with 11 bases between. The CDR3 is made up of 15 amino acids. Sequenced material: memory CD4+ T cells from blood. V and J are TRBV5-5 and TRBJ1-3; D gene unclear. This sequence was found in an adult in good health and CMV-seropositive. This CDR3 is CASSRVWGSGNTIYF. The CDR3 DNA sequence: TGTGCCAGCAGCCGAGTTTGGGGCTCTGGAAACACCATATATTTT.